This T cell receptor (beta chain) was captured by sequencing in a study of T cell changes during pregnancy in multiple sclerosis. Libraries were prepared by immunoSEQ multiplex PCR; TCRdb keeps only in-frame clonotypes and omits some of them. This sample has roughly 100,000 clones, with roughly 89% found just once. The CDR3 has 15 residues. The V and J ends lost 0 bases and 7 bases respectively, with 16 bases between them. Germline assignment: CDR1 GTSNPN and CDR2 SVGIG (reference sequence). The clonotype comes from a female donor with multiple sclerosis, enrolled in a pregnancy study. The chain carries TRBV30 and TRBJ2-1; maybe TRBD2 (6 bases). This sample comprised peripheral blood, obtained before pregnancy. CDR3 nucleotides: TGTGCCTGGAGTGTCCCGGACTACAAAGGGAATGAGCAGTTCTTC. The encoded protein is CAWSVPDYKGNEQFF.